The source of this TCR beta chain is a study of shared clonotypes between healthy human individuals (dated by TCRdb to 2020 to 2022). About the investigation overall: The cohort included three men and two women between 18 and 49 years of age. For each donor, CD4 naive and CD4 memory were each given three plates, CD8 naive was given two plates, and CD8 memory was given one plate. The study deeply sequenced blood TCR repertoires of five healthy adults to estimate repertoire size and the extent of clonotype sharing between individuals. To increase sequencing depth and limit assay-specific biases, TCR repertoire library preparation and sequencing were carried out by different laboratories using diverse techniques. Per donor, leukapheresis produced somewhere between about 0.9 and 10 billion PBMCs.

Notes on this clone: Its antigen remains unidentified. Base qualities are not provided; no much larger clone lies one nucleotide away.

The donors were healthy, HIV-negative adults with no recently reported acute infections or vaccinations. Only Caucasian adults living in Nashville, Tennessee, USA were represented among the donors. CD4+ T cells were enriched through magnetic negative selection, after which naive cells were positively selected on CD45RA and the remaining negative fraction served as the memory subset. After blood collection by leukapheresis, PBMCs were isolated using Ficoll-Histopaque density gradient centrifugation and then cryopreserved in the vapor phase of liquid nitrogen. Analytical flow cytometry was used to check the purity and quantity of each magnetically sorted T cell population. Genomic DNA was isolated from each sorted fraction and quantified by UV absorbance on a Nanodrop 2000c. CDR3 length: 17 amino acids, cysteine to phenylalanine. CDR3 DNA only is kept here, 51 bases in frame from base 1. The germline V gene supplies CDR1 SGHRS and CDR2 YFSETQ. V sheds 4 bases and J sheds 0 bases, leaving 17 bases between their ends.

Broad study findings and their caveats: Even with the large sequencing depth, rarefaction of the sorted-subset datasets indicated that sequencing was incomplete. Sharing across a few donors was observed for around 4.8% of naive CD4, about 3.2% of naive CD8, over 2% of memory CD4, and around 0.4% of memory CD8 clonotypes. The genetic and exposure-history diversity represented was limited by the small number of donors. Sampling was restricted to blood, and TCR repertoires in tissue are likely to differ from TCR repertoires in blood. Naive subsets generally had larger estimated clonotype richness than memory subsets did. Higher generation probabilities were observed for clonotypes shared by all four sorted-subset donors than for non-shared clonotypes. Pairwise subsampling indicated that sequencing depth was expected to affect the degree of clonotype sharing among donors.

Using the deep immunoSEQ assay, TCR CDR3 regions were amplified from genomic DNA by multiplex PCR. For each cell subset, the extracted genomic DNA was distributed evenly across all wells of several immunoSEQ 96-well plates, and each plate served as one replicate. For sorted subsets, approximately 200 ng of genomic DNA, equivalent to some 33,000 T cell genomes, went into each replicate PCR. Purified libraries were quantified with a Qubit 3.0 fluorometer, sized on a Bioanalyzer 2100, and re-quantified with the KAPA Library Quantification kit. Every immunoSEQ 96-well plate was sequenced on a dedicated single-read 150-cycle Illumina NextSeq 550 flow cell. The authors' analysis ran thus. Because the immunoSEQ output held only junctional sequences and lacked quality scores, the filtering could not match the filtering applied to full-length reads. Sequences were annotated with PyIR, a Python wrapper for IgBLAST v1.9, and V/J genes and CDR3 were assigned using IMGT germline references. Reads were filtered out if the reads had weak V/J assignments (E-value above 1e-6), no CDR3, stop codons, out-of-frame junctions, or ambiguous translated residues. A V3J clonotype was defined by an identical inferred V gene, J gene, and CDR3 amino acid sequence. To compute the percentage overlap between repertoires, the number of shared unique clonotypes was divided by the size of the smaller repertoire. Three approaches were used to assess repertoire richness: RTK rarefaction, the Chao1 estimator, and Recon v2.1 estimates of unobserved clonotypes. OLGA was used to compute generation probabilities for all TCRbeta clonotypes that the gDNA method yielded from a few donors. The clones in this table, taken by TCRdb from immuneACCESS, are in-frame only. Not every clone is retained; where verified, under half of the shortfall comes from an unresolved V gene, and the cause of the rest is unknown. V and J calls and clone size are as listed in that table; D and trimming were resolved from the DNA. The sample table holds about 2.4 million clones, of which 90% to 95% were seen once. 0.14% of the sample belongs to the ten largest clones.

The specimen was naive CD4+ T cells sorted from blood. Per the publication, the cell subset or site label means: CD45RA+ positively selected. The TCR sequence derives from a man in his late teens or twenties in good health. The chain is assembled from TRBV5-1 and TRBJ2-1; a tentative D match to TRBD2 spans 6 bases. The nucleotide sequence reads TGCGCCAGCAGCAGGACTACCCCTGGAGGCTCCTACAATGAGCAGTTCTTC. Protein translation: CASSRTTPGGSYNEQFF.